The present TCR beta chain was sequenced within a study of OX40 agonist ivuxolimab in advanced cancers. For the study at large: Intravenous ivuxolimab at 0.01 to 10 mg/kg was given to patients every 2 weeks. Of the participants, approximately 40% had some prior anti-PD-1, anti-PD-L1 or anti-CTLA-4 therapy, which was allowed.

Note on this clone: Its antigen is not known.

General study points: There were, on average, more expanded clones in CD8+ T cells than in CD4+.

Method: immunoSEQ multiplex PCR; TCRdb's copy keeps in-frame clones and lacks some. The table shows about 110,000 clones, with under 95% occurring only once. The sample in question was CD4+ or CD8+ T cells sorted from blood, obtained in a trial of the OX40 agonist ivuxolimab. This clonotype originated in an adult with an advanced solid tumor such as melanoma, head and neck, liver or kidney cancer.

CDR3: CASSWDRETTSPLHF. CDR3 nucleotides: TGTGCCAGCAGCTGGGACAGGGAGACGACTTCACCCCTCCACTTT. This chain links TRBV6-5 with TRBJ1-6; 9 positions match TRBD1. The CDR3 loop spans 15 amino acids. J was trimmed by 9 bases and V by 6 bases; bases with no gene match: 9. CDR1 is MNHEY and CDR2 is SVGAGI in the germline V gene.